This T cell receptor (beta chain) stems from a study of blood T cell repertoires in COVID-19. The method was immunoSEQ multiplex PCR; TCRdb's version includes in-frame clones alone and lacks a portion of them. Of a few hundred thousand clones detected, around four fifths appear once; the ten largest clones hold about 1.2%. The CDR3 sequence is 15 residues long. Germline lookup yields CDR1 SEHNR and CDR2 FQNEAQ (reference sequence). With 5 bases clipped from V and 3 bases from J, the junction kept 9 bases outside the gene matches. The chain couples TRBV7-9 to TRBJ2-7; 8 nucleotides agree with TRBD1. The origin of this receptor is a woman between 45 and 60 years old with acute or convalescent COVID-19. Sequencing was carried out using peripheral blood. CDR3 sequence reads: CASSTGQGWIYEQYF. The CDR3 region has the DNA TGTGCCAGCAGCACCGGACAGGGATGGATCTACGAGCAGTACTTC.